Listed below are T cell receptor beta chains from one sample, sequenced in a study of shared clonotypes between healthy human individuals. Measured with immunoSEQ multiplex PCR; TCRdb has only the in-frame clones, and not every one. The sample carries some 2.4 million clones, more than 85% recorded once. Sequences were obtained from naive CD4+ T cells from PBMCs. Source of these receptors: a man aged 18-30 years in good health. Some clones in this sample may be carry-over from other donors' samples. The CDR3 runs from the conserved cysteine through the conserved F or W. A D gene is named only where the DNA matches it firmly. Clone size is given for some rows only: seen once, a few or many times, or a class if the clone is expanded.

v_call: TRBV5-1
clone_size: once
d_call: -
j_call: TRBJ1-1
cdr3_aa: CASSLGGSGVKLGTEAFF
cdr3_nt: TGCGCCAGCAGCTTGGGGGGATCAGGGGTGAAATTGGGCACTGAAGCTTTCTTT

v_call: TRBV5-1
clone_size: -
d_call: -
j_call: TRBJ2-5
cdr3_aa: CASSLGPEVETQYF
cdr3_nt: TGCGCCAGCAGCTTGGGGCCGGAGGTGGAGACCCAGTACTTC

v_call: TRBV29-1
clone_size: -
d_call: TRBD1
j_call: TRBJ2-1
cdr3_aa: CSVGQGAIYSYNEQFF
cdr3_nt: TGCAGCGTCGGACAGGGGGCAATCTACTCCTACAATGAGCAGTTCTTC

v_call: TRBV7-2
clone_size: -
d_call: TRBD2
j_call: TRBJ2-7
cdr3_aa: CASSPGHGRVYEQYF
cdr3_nt: TGTGCCAGCAGCCCGGGGCACGGGAGGGTATACGAGCAGTACTTC

v_call: TRBV19
clone_size: -
d_call: TRBD1
j_call: TRBJ1-4
cdr3_aa: CASTPTGPKGAEKLFF
cdr3_nt: TGTGCCAGTACCCCGACAGGGCCCAAGGGGGCTGAAAAACTGTTTTTT

v_call: TRBV4-1
clone_size: -
d_call: -
j_call: TRBJ1-5
cdr3_aa: CASSQDPGWAQHF
cdr3_nt: TGCGCCAGCAGCCAAGACCCGGGGTGGGCCCAGCATTTT

v_call: TRBV27
clone_size: once
d_call: -
j_call: TRBJ2-5
cdr3_aa: CASSLDSVRQETQYF
cdr3_nt: TGTGCCAGCAGTTTAGATAGTGTTAGACAAGAGACCCAGTACTTC

v_call: TRBV5-1
clone_size: -
d_call: -
j_call: TRBJ1-3
cdr3_aa: CASSLAGRLSSGNTIYF
cdr3_nt: TGCGCCAGCAGCTTGGCCGGTCGCCTTAGCTCTGGAAACACCATATATTTT

v_call: TRBV5-1
clone_size: -
d_call: -
j_call: TRBJ2-1
cdr3_aa: CASSARDAQVGTFF
cdr3_nt: TGCGCCAGCAGCGCCCGGGACGCCCAAGTTGGGACGTTCTTC

v_call: TRBV30
clone_size: -
d_call: -
j_call: TRBJ2-7
cdr3_aa: CAWSAAGILSSEQYF
cdr3_nt: TGTGCCTGGAGTGCCGCCGGGATCCTAAGTTCGGAGCAGTACTTC

v_call: TRBV2
clone_size: -
d_call: TRBD2
j_call: TRBJ2-7
cdr3_aa: CASGGRMGDEQYF
cdr3_nt: TGTGCCAGCGGCGGGAGGATGGGCGACGAGCAGTACTTC

v_call: TRBV28
clone_size: -
d_call: -
j_call: TRBJ1-2
cdr3_aa: CASSPPGGDYGYTF
cdr3_nt: TGTGCCAGCAGTCCCCCGGGGGGAGACTATGGCTACACCTTC

v_call: TRBV18
clone_size: -
d_call: -
j_call: TRBJ2-1
cdr3_aa: CASSPGRGGYNEQFF
cdr3_nt: TGTGCCAGCTCACCAGGCCGGGGAGGCTACAATGAGCAGTTCTTC

v_call: TRBV29-1
clone_size: -
d_call: -
j_call: TRBJ1-1
cdr3_aa: CSVRGRSNTEAFF
cdr3_nt: TGCAGCGTTCGAGGTCGGTCAAACACTGAAGCTTTCTTT

v_call: TRBV28
clone_size: once
d_call: -
j_call: TRBJ1-1
cdr3_aa: CASSLLPGRNTEAFF
cdr3_nt: TGTGCCAGCAGTTTACTACCAGGGAGGAACACTGAAGCTTTCTTT

v_call: TRBV28
clone_size: -
d_call: -
j_call: TRBJ2-1
cdr3_aa: CASMGYGGPLKEFF
cdr3_nt: TGTGCCAGCATGGGGTACGGGGGTCCCCTGAAGGAGTTCTTC

v_call: TRBV15
clone_size: -
d_call: -
j_call: TRBJ2-7
cdr3_aa: CATSRDVTSGTNYEQYF
cdr3_nt: TGTGCCACCAGCAGAGACGTAACCTCCGGGACCAATTACGAGCAGTACTTC

v_call: TRBV5-1
clone_size: -
d_call: -
j_call: TRBJ1-4
cdr3_aa: CASSPTIVTPATNEKLFF
cdr3_nt: TGCGCCAGCAGCCCCACGATTGTTACACCGGCAACTAATGAAAAACTGTTTTTT

v_call: TRBV15
clone_size: -
d_call: -
j_call: TRBJ2-7
cdr3_aa: CATSRGDRLSYEQYF
cdr3_nt: TGTGCCACCAGCAGAGGTGACAGACTCTCCTACGAGCAGTACTTC

v_call: TRBV28
clone_size: -
d_call: TRBD1
j_call: TRBJ2-1
cdr3_aa: CASTRRTGGLDEQFF
cdr3_nt: TGTGCCAGCACCCGTCGGACAGGGGGCCTCGATGAGCAGTTCTTC

v_call: TRBV6-6
clone_size: -
d_call: -
j_call: TRBJ1-1
cdr3_aa: CASTGMNTEAFF
cdr3_nt: TGTGCCAGCACGGGTATGAACACTGAAGCTTTCTTT

v_call: TRBV18
clone_size: -
d_call: -
j_call: TRBJ2-2
cdr3_aa: CASSPFGQGTNTGELFF
cdr3_nt: TGTGCCAGCTCACCATTTGGGCAGGGGACGAACACCGGGGAGCTGTTTTTT

v_call: TRBV12-5
clone_size: -
d_call: TRBD2
j_call: TRBJ2-7
cdr3_aa: CASNTRIAGAVDSYEQYF
cdr3_nt: TGTGCTAGTAATACCCGGATTGCGGGAGCTGTAGACTCCTACGAGCAGTACTTC

v_call: TRBV9
clone_size: -
d_call: -
j_call: TRBJ1-3
cdr3_aa: CASSTRGSGNTIYF
cdr3_nt: TGTGCCAGCAGCACCCGCGGCTCTGGAAACACCATATATTTT

v_call: TRBV14
clone_size: -
d_call: -
j_call: TRBJ2-1
cdr3_aa: CASSQGRRNEQFF
cdr3_nt: TGTGCCAGCAGCCAGGGCCGACGGAATGAGCAGTTCTTC

v_call: TRBV7-9
clone_size: -
d_call: TRBD1
j_call: TRBJ1-1
cdr3_aa: CASRNSDRATEAFF
cdr3_nt: TGTGCCAGCAGAAATAGTGACAGGGCCACTGAAGCTTTCTTT

v_call: TRBV4-1
clone_size: once
d_call: TRBD2
j_call: TRBJ2-2
cdr3_aa: CASSQRFSGGGNTGELFF
cdr3_nt: TGCGCCAGCAGCCAGAGATTCAGCGGGGGGGGTAACACCGGGGAGCTGTTTTTT

v_call: TRBV6-6
clone_size: once
d_call: TRBD1
j_call: TRBJ2-7
cdr3_aa: CASSHLTGTGLYEQYF
cdr3_nt: TGTGCCAGCAGTCACTTGACCGGGACAGGACTCTACGAGCAGTACTTC

v_call: TRBV10-3
clone_size: -
d_call: -
j_call: TRBJ2-7
cdr3_aa: CAISQTGSSYEQYF
cdr3_nt: TGTGCCATCAGTCAAACAGGGAGCTCCTACGAGCAGTACTTC

v_call: TRBV5-1
clone_size: -
d_call: TRBD2
j_call: TRBJ2-3
cdr3_aa: CASRPIAGGLDTQYF
cdr3_nt: TGCGCCAGTAGGCCGATAGCGGGAGGGTTAGATACGCAGTATTTT

v_call: TRBV2
clone_size: -
d_call: -
j_call: TRBJ2-5
cdr3_aa: CASKWTDQETQYF
cdr3_nt: TGTGCCAGTAAGTGGACAGACCAAGAGACCCAGTACTTC

v_call: TRBV29-1
clone_size: once
d_call: -
j_call: TRBJ1-4
cdr3_aa: CSAKGGEKLFF
cdr3_nt: TGCAGCGCTAAGGGTGGTGAAAAACTGTTTTTT

v_call: TRBV30
clone_size: few
d_call: -
j_call: TRBJ1-1
cdr3_aa: CAWTRDRNTEAFF
cdr3_nt: TGTGCCTGGACCCGGGATAGGAACACTGAAGCTTTCTTT

v_call: TRBV19
clone_size: -
d_call: -
j_call: TRBJ1-1
cdr3_aa: CASTLDLRNTEAFF
cdr3_nt: TGTGCCAGTACACTGGACTTGAGGAACACTGAAGCTTTCTTT

v_call: TRBV7-2
clone_size: -
d_call: TRBD2
j_call: TRBJ2-3
cdr3_aa: CASSSSGTSTDTQYF
cdr3_nt: TGTGCCAGCAGCTCTAGCGGGACTAGCACAGATACGCAGTATTTT

v_call: TRBV2
clone_size: -
d_call: -
j_call: TRBJ2-7
cdr3_aa: CASSGLDPRSTYEQYF
cdr3_nt: TGTGCCAGCAGTGGTCTCGATCCCCGTTCTACCTACGAGCAGTACTTC

v_call: TRBV28
clone_size: -
d_call: -
j_call: TRBJ1-1
cdr3_aa: CASSFRPTEAFF
cdr3_nt: TGTGCCAGCAGTTTCCGACCAACTGAAGCTTTCTTT

v_call: TRBV28
clone_size: -
d_call: TRBD1
j_call: TRBJ2-7
cdr3_aa: CASSLGGMGTGTYEQYF
cdr3_nt: TGTGCCAGCAGTTTGGGCGGGATGGGGACAGGGACCTACGAGCAGTACTTC

v_call: TRBV19
clone_size: -
d_call: TRBD1
j_call: TRBJ1-4
cdr3_aa: CASHDEDRAFFWSLTEKLFF
cdr3_nt: TGTGCCAGCCATGACGAGGACAGGGCGTTTTTTTGGAGTCTTACTGAAAAACTGTTTTTT

v_call: TRBV11-2
clone_size: -
d_call: -
j_call: TRBJ1-1
cdr3_aa: CASSPTGPSGTEAFF
cdr3_nt: TGTGCCAGCAGCCCAACGGGACCGTCGGGAACTGAAGCTTTCTTT

v_call: TRBV11-3
clone_size: once
d_call: -
j_call: TRBJ2-2
cdr3_aa: CASSFGEAGANTGELFF
cdr3_nt: TGTGCCAGCAGCTTCGGTGAGGCGGGCGCGAACACCGGGGAGCTGTTTTTT

v_call: TRBV20-1
clone_size: -
d_call: -
j_call: TRBJ1-2
cdr3_aa: CSASSLYGYTF
cdr3_nt: TGCAGTGCTAGTTCGCTGTATGGCTACACCTTC

v_call: TRBV5-4
clone_size: -
d_call: TRBD2
j_call: TRBJ2-7
cdr3_aa: CASSLLVAAGGEQYF
cdr3_nt: TGTGCCAGCAGCTTGCTTGTGGCGGCGGGGGGAGAGCAGTACTTC

v_call: TRBV5-1
clone_size: -
d_call: TRBD1
j_call: TRBJ2-5
cdr3_aa: CASSYRGPSAETQYF
cdr3_nt: TGCGCCAGCAGCTACAGGGGGCCGTCTGCAGAGACCCAGTACTTC

v_call: TRBV7-3
clone_size: -
d_call: TRBD2
j_call: TRBJ2-1
cdr3_aa: CASSLGTSGNNEQFF
cdr3_nt: TGTGCCAGCAGCCTCGGGACTAGCGGAAACAATGAGCAGTTCTTC

v_call: TRBV19
clone_size: few
d_call: TRBD2
j_call: TRBJ2-6
cdr3_aa: CASSRPGGTGANVLTF
cdr3_nt: TGTGCCAGTAGTAGGCCGGGGGGTACTGGGGCCAACGTCCTGACTTTC

v_call: TRBV18
clone_size: -
d_call: TRBD1
j_call: TRBJ2-7
cdr3_aa: CASSGDRVSYEQYF
cdr3_nt: TGTGCCAGCTCCGGGGACAGGGTCTCCTACGAGCAGTACTTC

v_call: TRBV18
clone_size: -
d_call: -
j_call: TRBJ2-7
cdr3_aa: CASSPPGRYEQYF
cdr3_nt: TGTGCCAGCTCACCCCCGGGACGTTACGAGCAGTACTTC